This T cell receptor beta chain was sequenced during a study of T cell responses to AZD1222 COVID-19 vaccine (dated by TCRdb to the early 2020s). Describing the broader study: AZD1222 recipients given second doses at about 4 weeks or at about 12 weeks were pooled, since spike-specific TCR depth and breadth were not found to differ between the two schedules. TCR sequencing was performed for over 230 trial participants, of whom 200 to 210 were given two doses of AZD1222 and around 25 were given two doses of MenACWY control vaccine. Trial participants were enrolled into age subgroups of 18-55, 56-69 and 70-plus years, which contained around 150, 28 and 57 TCR-sequenced participants, respectively.

The CDR3 regions of human TCRbeta chains were analyzed by immunosequencing. As for the authors' bioinformatics: TCRs in the repertoires were matched against a reference library of SARS-CoV-2-specific TCRs that had been generated with the MIRA antigen-specificity platform. Breadth meant the fraction of unique TCRs that were SARS-CoV-2-associated, whereas depth meant the fraction of total T cells that were SARS-CoV-2-associated. Using the MIRA data, each spike-specific TCR was assigned both to the spike region to which the TCR was reactive and to a CD4 or CD8 class. Log10-transformed breadth and depth values were compared by one-way ANOVA with Sidak's multiple comparisons tests. TCRdb provides this immuneACCESS table in a form limited to in-frame rearrangements. Some clones are lacking; in checked studies, under half of them reflect an unresolved V gene, and why the rest are absent is not known. The V and J calls and the clone size are those of that table, but D and trimming were determined from the DNA. For this sample the table gives some 190,000 clones, of which around nine tenths were detected only once. The top ten constitute 6% to 8.5% of the sample.

Points the paper makes about the study in general: Spike-specific TCR breadth and depth rose significantly after two AZD1222 doses compared with day 0 and with MenACWY recipients. In the small 56-69-year group, the increase in depth fell short of significance, most likely because of low power. No day 14 peak-response samples were available, so repertoires were characterized only after the peak T cell response. The vaccine-associated CD4 TCRs covered the entire spike protein, and the dominant responses fell in regions 160-218 and 743-854. Reportedly, almost half of the unique spike-specific TCRs recognized epitopes lying outside the regions that are mutated in the B.1.351 and B.1.1.7 variants. Participants were mostly white British and included more females than males, and it was suggested by the authors that clonal diversity may have been underestimated. Conclusions about previously exposed vaccinees are limited, since just six AZD1222 recipients were seropositive for SARS-CoV-2 at baseline.

To note about this clone: The specificity of this receptor is unknown. No quality values exist for individual bases; no much larger clone is one base distant.

This specimen's time point label, interpreted: baseline before first vaccination. The vaccinee samples were drawn from two UK trials, COV001 and COV002, one of which was a single-blind randomized controlled phase 2/3 trial testing AZD1222 (ChAdOx1 nCoV-19) in healthy adults. Trial participant PBMC samples were collected at day 0 and day 28 after the second dose for TCRbeta chain sequencing. The receptor was derived from an adult in good health. The sequences come from peripheral blood, collected on day 0 of AZD1222 vaccination.

The nucleotide sequence is TGCGCCAGCAGCCAAGTCCCAGGATACGAGCAGTACTTC. Translated, this is CASSQVPGYEQYF. The rearranged chain carries TRBV4-3 and TRBJ2-7; too little of a D gene remains to name it. Deletion took 1 base off V and 4 bases off J, with a span of 8 bases between the germline ends. CDR1 and CDR2 are drawn from the germline V gene: LGHNA, YSLEER. The cysteine opens and the phenylalanine closes a CDR3 of 13 amino acids. The kept DNA is CDR3 alone, 39 bases in frame from the first base.